The 11 T cell receptor beta chains below all came from one sample that was sequenced in a study of post-analysis software for immune sequencing data. The study's findings and limits: Patients had higher frequencies than controls of about five TRBV segments, including TRBV5-6, TRBV5-1 and TRBV20-1.

These receptors lack a known antigen. Prepared libraries of TCR beta cDNA carried unique molecular identifiers. TCRdb reprocessed the PCR reads via MiXCR and lists one record per CDR3 protein. This sample yields around 260,000 distinct CDR3 sequences, of which 36% are seen a single time; 4% to 6% belongs to the top ten. Sequencing was done on a sample of blood. The receptors come from a girl aged 10-17 years with multiple sclerosis.

In this sample, this clonotype turned up many times. The chain employs TRBV4-1 and TRBJ1-2, with 9 bases fitting TRBD1. The CDR3 spans 15 residues. J was trimmed by 7 bases and V by 0 bases; bases with no gene match: 6. CDR1 is MGHRA, CDR2 YSYEKL, per germline. The CDR3 DNA reads as TGCGCCAGCAGCCAAGATGAACAGGGGGCTGGTGGCTACACCTTC. Translating it yields CASSQDEQGAGGYTF.

This clonotype turned up a few times. J is TRBJ1-5 and V is TRBV28; D gene unclear. Germline V gives CDR1 MDHEN, CDR2 SYDVKM. The CDR3 extends over 15 amino acids. The ends were cut back, 6 bases at V and 6 bases at J, with 18 bases in the middle. The CDR3 coding sequence is TGTGCCAGCAGCGTGACGACTGGCGGAGGTCAGCCCCAGCATTTT. Translating gives CASSVTTGGGQPQHF.

As regards this clonotype: A read error may account for a junction end that differs from germline. DNA for the CDR3: TGTGCCAGCAGTATCTACTACAGGAGCTCAGATGCGCAGTATTTT. Residues: CASSIYYRSSDAQYF. The chain combines TRBV27 with TRBJ2-3; possibly TRBD1 for D (5 bases). The V gene's germline CDR1 is MNHEY and CDR2 SMNVEV (reference sequence). The CDR3 is 15 amino acids.

V usage is TRBV18 and J usage is TRBJ2-7; 10 nucleotides line up with TRBD2. The CDR3 runs 16 residues. V dropped 2 bases and J dropped 2; count of bases not matched to a gene: 6. Germline lookup yields CDR1 KGHSH and CDR2 LQKENI. CDR3 amino acids: CASSPVGSGRAYEQYF. In nucleotides, the CDR3 is TGTGCCAGCTCACCAGTGGGAAGCGGGAGGGCCTACGAGCAGTACTTC.

For this clonotype: A much larger clone differs from this one at a single base, so this may be a read error. The rearrangement links TRBV28 to TRBJ2-7; weak D call: TRBD2 (5 bases). Germline loops: CDR1 MDHEN, CDR2 SYDVKM. Trimming removed 10 bases from V and 3 bases from J, with 22 bases in between. CDR3 length: 15 amino acids. DNA for the CDR3: TGTGCCACTCGGGGATGGCAGCGGAGCTTCTACGAGCAGTACTTC. It translates to CATRGWQRSFYEQYF.

This clonotype was observed a few times. The chain is built from TRBV5-5 and TRBJ1-1; D uncertain. Germline V gene data show CDR1 as SGHKS and CDR2 as YYEKEE (reference sequence). This CDR3 region has 17 residues. With 0 bases removed from V and 6 bases from J, the gap between germline ends came to 21 bases. CDR3 loop: CASSLEPVVLLLPEAFF. The CDR3 nucleotides read TGTGCCAGCAGCTTGGAACCGGTCGTTTTGCTACTACCTGAAGCTTTCTTT.

In this sample, this clonotype turned up many times. The chain has TRBV20-1 and TRBJ1-2, with D hard to call. The germline V gene encodes CDR1 DFQATT and CDR2 SNEGSKA (reference sequence). The V and J ends lost 3 bases and 4 bases respectively, with 18 bases between them. This CDR3 is built from 15 residues. The CDR3 bases are TGCAGTGCTAGTAACGTCCTGGACCCTTTCTATGGCTACACCTTC. It specifies CSASNVLDPFYGYTF.

V is TRBV20-1 and J is TRBJ2-5, with TRBD1 matching 10 bases. This CDR3 is 18 amino acids long. After removal of 5 bases from V and 4 bases from J, the junction contained 19 bases not matched to a gene. Germline V gives CDR1 DFQATT, CDR2 SNEGSKA (reference sequence). CDR3 DNA sequence: TGCAGTGCTCTAGTCGATTTCGTGGGGACAGGGGACAGAGAGACCCAGTACTTC. Translating it yields CSALVDFVGTGDRETQYF.

This clonotype has a handful of counts. In DNA form, the CDR3 reads TGTGCCAGTAGACAGAACACCGGGGAGCTGTTTTTT. Amino acids: CASRQNTGELFF. The chain employs TRBV10-3 and TRBJ2-2, with D unresolved. The CDR3 loop spans 12 amino acids. V shed 10 bases and J shed 1 base, with 7 bases lying between them. CDR1 is ENHRY, CDR2 SYGVKD, per germline.

This clonotype was recorded many times. J is TRBJ1-4 and V is TRBV20-1, with a possible D match to TRBD1 (5 bases). Trimming stripped 5 bases from V and 5 bases from J, with 18 bases between. The CDR3 spans 15 residues. The germline V gene encodes CDR1 DFQATT and CDR2 SNEGSKA (reference sequence). The CDR3: CSASRVGGVNEKLFF. CDR3 DNA sequence: TGCAGTGCTTCACGTGTGGGAGGGGTGAATGAAAAACTGTTTTTT.

V gene TRBV5-1 combines with J gene TRBJ2-1, with TRBD2 matching over 16 bases. CDR3 size: 15 residues. V gave up 6 bases and J gave up 7 bases; unmatched junction bases: 4. CDR1 is SGHRS, CDR2 YFSETQ, per germline. CDR3 sequence (DNA): TGCGCCAGCATAGAGGGACTAGCGGGAGGGAATGAGCAGTTCTTC. Translating it yields CASIEGLAGGNEQFF.